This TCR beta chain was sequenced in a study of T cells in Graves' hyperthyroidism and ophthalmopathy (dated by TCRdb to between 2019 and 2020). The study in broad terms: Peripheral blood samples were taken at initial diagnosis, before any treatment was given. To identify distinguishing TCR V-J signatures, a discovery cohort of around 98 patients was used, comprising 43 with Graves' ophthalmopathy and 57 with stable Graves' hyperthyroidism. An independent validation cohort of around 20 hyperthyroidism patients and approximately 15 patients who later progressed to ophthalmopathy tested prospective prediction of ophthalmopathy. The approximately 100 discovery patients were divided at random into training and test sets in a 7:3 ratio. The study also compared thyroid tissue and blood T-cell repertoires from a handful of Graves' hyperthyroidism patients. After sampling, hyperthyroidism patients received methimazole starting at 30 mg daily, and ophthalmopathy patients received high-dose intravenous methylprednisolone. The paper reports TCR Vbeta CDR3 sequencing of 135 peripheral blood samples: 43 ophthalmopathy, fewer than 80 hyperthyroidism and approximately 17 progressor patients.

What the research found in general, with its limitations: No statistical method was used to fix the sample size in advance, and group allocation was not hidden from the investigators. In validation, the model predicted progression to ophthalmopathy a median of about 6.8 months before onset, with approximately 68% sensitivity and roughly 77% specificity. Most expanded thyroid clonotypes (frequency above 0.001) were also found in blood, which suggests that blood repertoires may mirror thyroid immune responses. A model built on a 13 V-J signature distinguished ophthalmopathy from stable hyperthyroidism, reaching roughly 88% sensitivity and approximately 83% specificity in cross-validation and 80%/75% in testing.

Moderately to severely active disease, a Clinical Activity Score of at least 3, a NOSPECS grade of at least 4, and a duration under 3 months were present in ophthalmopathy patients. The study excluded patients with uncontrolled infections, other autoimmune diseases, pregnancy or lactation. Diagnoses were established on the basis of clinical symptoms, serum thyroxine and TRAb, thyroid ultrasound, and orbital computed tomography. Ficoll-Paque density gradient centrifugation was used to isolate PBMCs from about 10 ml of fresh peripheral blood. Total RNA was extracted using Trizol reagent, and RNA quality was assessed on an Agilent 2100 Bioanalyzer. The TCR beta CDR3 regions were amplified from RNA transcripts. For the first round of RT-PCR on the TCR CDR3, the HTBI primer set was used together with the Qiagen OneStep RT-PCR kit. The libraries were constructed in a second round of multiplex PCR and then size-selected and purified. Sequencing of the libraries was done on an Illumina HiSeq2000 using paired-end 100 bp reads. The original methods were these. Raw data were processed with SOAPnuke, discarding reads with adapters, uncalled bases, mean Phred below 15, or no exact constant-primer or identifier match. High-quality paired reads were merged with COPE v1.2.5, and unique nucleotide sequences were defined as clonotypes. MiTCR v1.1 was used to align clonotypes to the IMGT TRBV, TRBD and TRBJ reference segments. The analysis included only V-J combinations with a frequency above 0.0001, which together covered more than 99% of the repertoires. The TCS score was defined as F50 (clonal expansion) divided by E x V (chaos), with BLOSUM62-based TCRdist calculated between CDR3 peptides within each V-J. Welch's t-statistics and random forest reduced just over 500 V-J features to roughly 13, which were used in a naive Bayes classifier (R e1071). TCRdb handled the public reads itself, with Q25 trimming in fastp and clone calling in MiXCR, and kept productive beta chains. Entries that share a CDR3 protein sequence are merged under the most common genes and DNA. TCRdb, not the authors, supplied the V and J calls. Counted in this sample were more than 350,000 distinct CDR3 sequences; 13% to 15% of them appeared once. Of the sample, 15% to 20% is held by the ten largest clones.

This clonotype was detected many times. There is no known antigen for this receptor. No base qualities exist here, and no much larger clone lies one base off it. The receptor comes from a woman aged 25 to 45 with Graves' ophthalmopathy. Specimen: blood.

CDR3 region: CASSSGTSNTEAFF. The nucleotide sequence is TGTGCCAGCAGCTCGGGGACCTCGAACACTGAAGCTTTCTTT. The rearrangement joined TRBV11-2 to TRBJ1-1, with TRBD1 as a weak D call on 5 bases. The CDR3 runs 14 residues from the cysteine to the phenylalanine. Only the CDR3 part of the read is kept: 42 bases, read in frame from the first base. V is clipped by 4 bases and J by 1 base, and the sequence between their germline boundaries is 10 bases long. Based on the germline V gene, the CDR1 and CDR2 sequences are SGHAT and FQNNGV.